This TCR beta chain was profiled in a study of OX40 agonist ivuxolimab in advanced cancers. Study as a whole: Ivuxolimab, an antibody acting as an agonist of OX40 (CD134), was used to treat patients. Study-wide findings and caveats: The specificity for antigen of the expanded peripheral T cells was not determined. Circulating CD4+ and CD8+ T cells showed clonal expansion by week 6 at 0.1 to 3.0 mg/kg.

This clone was seen a single time. Its antigen remains unknown. Assay used: immunoSEQ multiplex PCR; TCRdb lists only in-frame clones, some missing. Found here are 75,000 to 100,000 clones, about nine tenths of them singletons; the top ten hold roughly 0.32%. Cycle 7 day 1, cycle 4 day 1, and baseline were the timepoints at which blood was sampled. Trimming at V came to 0 bases and at J to 4 bases, leaving 5 bases not matched to a gene. This CDR3 is 15 amino acids long. Germline CDR1 reads SGHRS; CDR2 reads YFSETQ. The receptor was derived from an adult with an advanced solid tumor such as melanoma, head and neck, liver or kidney cancer. Sequencing was performed on CD4+ or CD8+ T cells sorted from blood, taken in a trial of the OX40 agonist ivuxolimab. This sequence joins TRBV5-1 and TRBJ2-5; 8 nucleotides agree with TRBD1. CDR3 nucleotides: TGCGCCAGCAGCTTGGAGCGCAGGGGGCGAGAGACCCAGTACTTC. This translates into CASSLERRGRETQYF. Complete variable domain (other parts from reference TRBV5-1 and TRBJ2-5): KAGVTQTPRYLIKTRGQQVTLSCSPISGHRSVSWYQQTPGQGLQFLFEYFSETQRNKGNFPGRFSGRQFSNSRSEMNVSTLELGDSALYLCASSLERRGRETQYFGPGTRLLVL.